A selection of T cell receptor beta chains follows, all from one sample in a study of shared clonotypes between healthy human individuals. Some clones are missing from TCRdb's copy, which holds only in-frame ones; the method was immunoSEQ multiplex PCR. The sample shows about 2.4 million clones, roughly 93% of them seen only once. Sequenced: naive CD4+ T cells from PBMCs. The receptors come from a man aged 18 to 29 in good health. Some clones in this sample may be carry-over from other donors' samples. The CDR3 runs from the conserved cysteine through the conserved F or W. D genes are given only for firm matches. Only some rows state a clone size, as once, few, many or a class for expanded clones.

D gene	V gene	clone size	J gene	CDR3 DNA	CDR3 protein
-	TRBV7-9	-	TRBJ2-6	TGTGCCAGCAGCCGCGTTCAGGGCCCTGGGGCCAACGTCCTGACTTTC	CASSRVQGPGANVLTF
TRBD2	TRBV5-6	-	TRBJ2-7	TGTGCCAGCAGCCAGGGAGGGCCGGGCTACGAGCAGTACTTC	CASSQGGPGYEQYF
-	TRBV27	-	TRBJ2-5	TGTGCCAGCAGTTTAGGAGGGACAAGCGAAGAGACCCAGTACTTC	CASSLGGTSEETQYF
TRBD1	TRBV7-8	once	TRBJ1-2	TGTGCCAGCAGCCCCCGGGACAGCAACTATGGCTACACCTTC	CASSPRDSNYGYTF
-	TRBV25-1	-	TRBJ1-3	TGTGCCAGCAGGGCTCCGGGGCCGCAGGGAAACACCATATATTTT	CASRAPGPQGNTIYF
-	TRBV6-1	-	TRBJ2-6	TGTGCCAGCAGTGGGCAGGGGATCGGTGGGGCCAACGTCCTGACTTTC	CASSGQGIGGANVLTF
TRBD2	TRBV4-1	-	TRBJ2-1	TGCGCCAGCAGCCGAGAGGGGACTAGCGGTAACAATGAGCAGTTCTTC	CASSREGTSGNNEQFF
TRBD1	TRBV5-1	-	TRBJ2-2	TGCGCCAGCAGCTTTGGGGACAGGCCCACCGGGGAGCTGTTTTTT	CASSFGDRPTGELFF
-	TRBV5-4	-	TRBJ2-5	TGTGCCAGCAGCTTGGCCAGGGCCCTAACTGAGACCCAGTACTTC	CASSLARALTETQYF
-	TRBV4-1	-	TRBJ1-6	TGCGCCAGCAGCCAAGAGGAGGTTCTATCACCCCTCCACTTT	CASSQEEVLSPLHF
-	TRBV5-1	-	TRBJ2-1	TGCGCCAGCACCACCGGACAGACTTACAATGAGCAGTTCTTC	CASTTGQTYNEQFF
TRBD1	TRBV7-9	-	TRBJ2-7	TGTGCCAGCAGCTGGGACAGGGAGCCAGTCGAGCAGTACTTC	CASSWDREPVEQYF
TRBD1	TRBV6-5	-	TRBJ1-1	TGTGCCAGCAGGGCTCCCGGGACAGCGAACACTGAAGCTTTCTTT	CASRAPGTANTEAFF
-	TRBV29-1	-	TRBJ2-3	TGCAGCGTTAGGGCGGGGACTACAGATACGCAGTATTTT	CSVRAGTTDTQYF
-	TRBV5-6	once	TRBJ1-2	TGTGCCAGCAGCTTGGCCAGGGTGTACTATGGCTACACCTTC	CASSLARVYYGYTF
TRBD1	TRBV9	few	TRBJ1-2	TGTGCCAGCAGCGAGGGGACAGGGAACTATGGCTACACCTTC	CASSEGTGNYGYTF
-	TRBV7-6	-	TRBJ2-5	TGTGCCAGCAGTCATTCTGGGGGGGAGACCCAGTACTTC	CASSHSGGETQYF
TRBD1	TRBV28	-	TRBJ1-2	TGTGCCAGCAGTTTGACAGGGGGTTTGTTTGGCTACACCTTC	CASSLTGGLFGYTF
-	TRBV7-2	-	TRBJ1-1	TGTGCCAGCAACCTCGGGGGGGCACGTGAAGCTTTCTTT	CASNLGGAREAFF
-	TRBV15	-	TRBJ2-7	TGTGCCACCAGCAGAGATTATGGGAGCTCCTACGAGCAGTACTTC	CATSRDYGSSYEQYF
TRBD1	TRBV5-1	-	TRBJ2-2	TGCGCCAGCAGCGGGGGGACAGGTAACACCGGGGAGCTGTTTTTT	CASSGGTGNTGELFF
-	TRBV11-2	-	TRBJ2-7	TGTGCCAGCAGCCTCACGACAGTTACCTACGAGCAGTACTTC	CASSLTTVTYEQYF
-	TRBV19	-	TRBJ2-1	TGTGCCAGTAGTATTGCCGCGGTTTCCCCCGAGCAGTTCTTC	CASSIAAVSPEQFF
-	TRBV28	-	TRBJ1-1	TGTGCCAGCAGTTCGAGGCCCCCTGAAGCTTTCTTT	CASSSRPPEAFF
-	TRBV2	-	TRBJ1-5	TGTGCCAGCAGTGAGCCATACTCGTCCCAGCCCCAGCATTTT	CASSEPYSSQPQHF
TRBD2	TRBV28	-	TRBJ2-7	TGTGCCAGCAGTGTACTAGCGGGACAAAACTACGAGCAGTACTTC	CASSVLAGQNYEQYF
-	TRBV15	-	TRBJ2-3	TGTGCCACCAGCTGGCGGGTTAGCACAGATACGCAGTATTTT	CATSWRVSTDTQYF
TRBD1	TRBV19	-	TRBJ1-2	TGTGCCAGTAGTGCCGGGACAGCCTATGGCTACACCTTC	CASSAGTAYGYTF
-	TRBV19	-	TRBJ2-7	TGTGCCAGTAGCCGACTAGTAACGGGCTACGAGCAGTACTTC	CASSRLVTGYEQYF
TRBD2	TRBV11-3	-	TRBJ2-1	TGTGCCAGCAGCTTAGTGGGCGGGAGAACACAGTTCTTC	CASSLVGGRTQFF
-	TRBV5-6	-	TRBJ1-2	TGTGCCAGCAGCTTGGATTCAGGGATTAACTATGGCTACACCTTC	CASSLDSGINYGYTF
-	TRBV21-1	-	TRBJ2-1	TGTGCCAGCACCGAGACGGGGACATACAGGGATGAGCAGTTCTTC	CASTETGTYRDEQFF